Following are 9 T cell receptor beta chains from one sample sequenced in a study of control samples from healthy donors and cancer patients. The repertoire was sequenced with immunoSEQ multiplex PCR; TCRdb's copy has only in-frame clones and lacks some. The sample lists about 180,000 clones; approximately 92% were seen once. The sample comprised blood. The receptors originated from a man aged 30-40 years in good health.

The DNA for the CDR3 is TGTGCCAGCAGCTTAATCACAGGGGCGAATGAAGCTTTCTTT. Translating gives CASSLITGANEAFF. V gene TRBV11-2 combines with J gene TRBJ1-1, with TRBD1 identical over 7 bases. This CDR3 has 14 amino acids. The V gene's germline CDR1 is SGHAT and CDR2 FQNNGV. V trimming: 2 bases; J trimming: 7 bases; junction bases outside the gene matches: 7.

This chain joins TRBV5-1 and TRBJ2-1; the match to TRBD2 covers 11 bases. Losses at the gene ends were 4 bases for V and 4 bases for J; bases not matched to a gene: 7. This CDR3 is built from 16 residues. Germline assignment: CDR1 SGHRS and CDR2 YFSETQ. The CDR3 nucleotides are TGCGCCAGCAGCGGGGAAACTAGCGGGAGTTACAATGAGCAGTTCTTC. This translates into CASSGETSGSYNEQFF. Full variable domain (missing parts from reference TRBV5-1 and TRBJ2-1): KAGVTQTPRYLIKTRGQQVTLSCSPISGHRSVSWYQQTPGQGLQFLFEYFSETQRNKGNFPGRFSGRQFSNSRSEMNVSTLELGDSALYLCASSGETSGSYNEQFFGPGTRLTVL.

This chain connects TRBV5-1 to TRBJ2-1; D is undetermined. The germline V gene has CDR1 SGHRS and CDR2 YFSETQ. This CDR3 is built from 13 residues. V was clipped by 0 bases and J by 6 bases, with 7 bases between them. The CDR3, as DNA: TGCGCCAGCAGCTTGGCTGGATTCAATGAGCAGTTCTTC. Amino acid sequence: CASSLAGFNEQFF.

J is TRBJ2-3 and V is TRBV11-3; 8 bases map to TRBD2. V was pared by 5 bases and J by 1 base, with 2 bases of the junction left unmatched. CDR3 length equals 14 residues. Germline V gene lookup returns CDR1 SGHNT and CDR2 YENEEA. In DNA, the CDR3 is TGTGCCAGCAGCAGCGGGGGCCGCACAGATACGCAGTATTTT. Its translation is CASSSGGRTDTQYF.

The V and J genes are TRBV27 and TRBJ2-7; unclear D gene. Germline V gene data show CDR1 as MNHEY and CDR2 as SMNVEV (reference sequence). The V end lost 6 bases, the J end lost 2 bases, and 5 bases lay between the germline ends. CDR3 length: 11 residues. In DNA, the CDR3 is TGTGCCAGCAGCACGGCCTACGAGCAGTACTTC. Translated: CASSTAYEQYF.

The chain combines TRBV18 with TRBJ2-3, with TRBD2 matching over 11 bases. V lost 6 bases and J lost 3; bases outside the gene matches: 11. The germline V gene has CDR1 KGHSH and CDR2 LQKENI. This CDR3 spans 17 amino acids. CDR3 in amino acids: CASSPRITSGSTDTQYF. Written as DNA, the CDR3 is TGTGCCAGCTCGCCGCGAATAACTAGCGGGAGTACAGATACGCAGTATTTT.

The chain uses TRBV5-4 and TRBJ2-1; the match to TRBD2 covers 7 bases. Germline loops: CDR1 SGHNT, CDR2 YYREEE (reference sequence). The CDR3 covers 16 residues. V shed 4 bases and J 8 bases; nucleotides not matched to a gene: 15. Here the CDR3 reads CASSRNLADAKHEQFF. The CDR3, as DNA: TGTGCCAGCAGCAGAAACCTAGCGGACGCTAAACATGAGCAGTTCTTC.

CDR3 in DNA: TGTGCCACCAGTGATTCACAGGGGCGTCCCTACGAGCAGTACTTC. Translation gives CATSDSQGRPYEQYF. This chain uses TRBV24-1 with TRBJ2-7, with 7 bases lining up with TRBD1. CDR3 length: 15 amino acids. Germline trimming cut 2 bases from V and 2 bases from J; bases unmatched to any gene: 5. CDR1 is KGHDR and CDR2 is SFDVKD in the germline V gene.

V and J are TRBV7-8 and TRBJ1-1; 7 positions agree with TRBD1. V dropped 5 bases and J dropped 5; count of bases not matched to a gene: 8. Germline V CDR1 and CDR2: SGHVS, FQNEAQ. This CDR3 region has 14 residues. CDR3: CASSDRVGGTEAFF. CDR3 sequence (DNA): TGTGCCAGCAGCGACAGGGTTGGAGGGACTGAAGCTTTCTTT.